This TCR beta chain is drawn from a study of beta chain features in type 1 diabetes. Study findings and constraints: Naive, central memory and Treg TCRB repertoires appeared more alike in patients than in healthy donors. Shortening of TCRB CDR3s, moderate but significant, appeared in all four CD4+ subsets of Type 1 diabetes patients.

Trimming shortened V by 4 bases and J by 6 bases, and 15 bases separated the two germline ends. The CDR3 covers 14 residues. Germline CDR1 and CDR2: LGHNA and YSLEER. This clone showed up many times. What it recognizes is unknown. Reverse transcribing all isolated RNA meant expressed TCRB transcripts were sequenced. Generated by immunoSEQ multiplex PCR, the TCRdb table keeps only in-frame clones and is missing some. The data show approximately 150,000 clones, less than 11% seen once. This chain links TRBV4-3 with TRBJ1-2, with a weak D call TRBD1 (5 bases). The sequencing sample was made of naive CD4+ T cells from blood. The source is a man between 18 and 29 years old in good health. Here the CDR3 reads CASSPKGLPDGYTF. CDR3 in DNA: TGCGCCAGCAGCCCTAAGGGACTTCCTGATGGCTACACCTTC.